The 18 T cell receptor beta chains in this list originate from one sample, sequenced in a study of T cell repertoires in cytomegalovirus infection (dated by TCRdb to between 2018 and 2020). In light of the paper, this sample's treatment or condition label describes: in vitro stimulation with specific CMV peptide epitopes to enrich CMV-specific T cells. No antigen has been identified for these receptors. Sequencing was performed on an Illumina HiSeq 1500. TCRdb cleaned the public reads at Q25 with fastp, built clones with MiXCR and kept in-frame beta chains. Each entry merges the rows of one CDR3 protein and shows their most common DNA and genes. The sample includes a few hundred thousand distinct CDR3 sequences, with around 40% observed a single time. The ten biggest clones cover about half of the sample. The source was cultured PBMCs, collected from culture after CMV antigen stimulation. These receptors all stem from a human donor in good health (CMV status not recorded). Some clones in this sample may be carry-over from other donors' samples.

The J gene is TRBJ2-7, the V gene TRBV27, with 8 bases aligning to TRBD2. CDR3 length: 14 residues. Looked up from germline, CDR1 is MNHEY and CDR2 is SMNVEV (reference sequence). Losses at the gene ends were 0 bases for V and 6 bases for J; bases not matched to a gene: 4. The DNA of the CDR3 is TGTGCCAGCAGTTTATCAGGGACTAGGCTCGAGCAGTACTTC. Its protein product is CASSLSGTRLEQYF.

This clonotype was detected a few times. The chain is built from TRBV11-2 and TRBJ2-1; 10 bases agree with TRBD2. The germline V gene encodes CDR1 SGHAT and CDR2 FQNNGV. J lost 5 bases, V lost 1 base, and 5 bases had no gene match. The CDR3 has 16 residues. The CDR3 protein is CASSLVGTSVNNEQFF. The DNA of the CDR3 is TGTGCCAGCAGCTTAGTCGGGACTAGCGTGAACAATGAGCAGTTCTTC. Full variable domain (outside the CDR3, taken from reference TRBV11-2 and TRBJ2-1): EAGVAQSPRYKIIEKRQSVAFWCNPISGHATLYWYQQILGQGPKLLIQFQNNGVVDDSQLPKDRFSAERLKGVDSTLKIQPAKLEDSAVYLCASSLVGTSVNNEQFFGPGTRLTVL.

This chain joins TRBV30 and TRBJ1-4; the D gene is possibly TRBD1 (5 bases). This CDR3 contains 13 residues. Germline V gene data show CDR1 as GTSNPN and CDR2 as SVGIG (reference sequence). The V end was cut by 3 bases, the J end by 7 bases, with 12 bases between. This CDR3 is CAWRCRECEKLFF. CDR3 nucleotides: TGTGCCTGGAGGTGCAGGGAGTGTGAAAAACTGTTTTTT.

This rearrangement joins TRBV19 to TRBJ1-3; D is uncertain. The V gene lost 3 bases and the J gene lost 3 bases, with 3 bases spanning the gap. In germline, CDR1 is LNHDA, CDR2 SQIVND (reference sequence). This CDR3 is built from 12 residues. CDR3 DNA: TGTGCCAGTAGTATGAGTGGAAACACCATATATTTT. Protein sequence: CASSMSGNTIYF.

The chain carries TRBV6-5 and TRBJ2-5; 7 nucleotides line up with TRBD1. V gave up 6 bases and J gave up 4 bases; unmatched junction bases: 11. The CDR3 extends over 15 amino acids. CDR1 is MNHEY, CDR2 SVGAGI, per germline. As DNA, the CDR3 is TGTGCCAGCAGCCCAATACACAGGGGCCGAGAGACCCAGTACTTC. This codes for CASSPIHRGRETQYF.

The chain carries TRBV27 and TRBJ2-1; 11 bases line up with TRBD1. Germline CDR1 and CDR2: MNHEY and SMNVEV (reference sequence). This CDR3 is 12 amino acids long. J was trimmed by 9 bases and V by 8 bases; bases with no gene match: 3. The CDR3 is CASLDRGREQFF. CDR3 nucleotide sequence: TGTGCCAGCCTGGACAGGGGGCGTGAGCAGTTCTTC.

This clonotype was counted between two and nine times. The rearrangement links TRBV7-2 to TRBJ2-7; 8 nucleotides agree with TRBD1. Trimming at V came to 1 base and at J to 3 bases, leaving 2 bases not matched to a gene. This CDR3 is 14 amino acids long. Per germline, CDR1 SGHTA and CDR2 FQGNSA. The CDR3 reads CASSLEQGGYEQYF. CDR3 in DNA: TGTGCCAGCAGCTTAGAACAGGGGGGCTACGAGCAGTACTTC.

The chain is built from TRBV20-1 and TRBJ2-1; D uncertain. V dropped 0 bases and J dropped 6 bases, with 12 bases sitting between them. Germline V gene data show CDR1 as DFQATT and CDR2 as SNEGSKA (reference sequence). CDR3 length equals 14 residues. The CDR3 loop reads CSARDMVGFNEQFF. CDR3 coding DNA: TGCAGTGCTAGAGATATGGTAGGGTTCAATGAGCAGTTCTTC.

CDR3 DNA sequence: TGTGCCAGCAGCTTATCTAGCGTACGGGGGGAGACCCAGTACTTC. This codes for CASSLSSVRGETQYF. This sequence joins TRBV7-2 and TRBJ2-5; weak D call: TRBD2 (6 bases). V was shortened by 2 bases and J by 5 bases, with 15 bases between the two germline ends. The V gene's germline CDR1 is SGHTA and CDR2 FQGNSA. The CDR3 has 15 amino acids.

The CDR3 sequence is CASSGARDPIGEQFF. As DNA, the CDR3 is TGTGCCAGCTCCGGGGCTAGGGACCCGATTGGTGAGCAGTTCTTC. The genes are TRBV5-4 and TRBJ2-1; D is tentatively TRBD1 or TRBD2 (5 bases each). Germline V gene data show CDR1 as SGHNT and CDR2 as YYREEE (reference sequence). The CDR3 runs to 15 residues. The ends were cut back, 7 bases at V and 9 bases at J, with 23 bases in the middle.

The V and J genes are TRBV11-2 and TRBJ2-7; perhaps TRBD2 as D (6 bases). The CDR3 totals 14 residues. Germline CDR1 is SGHAT and CDR2 is FQNNGV. V gave up 2 bases and J gave up 3 bases, with 11 bases separating them. For the CDR3, the DNA is TGTGCCAGCAGCTTATTTGCGGGGCACTACGAGCAGTACTTC. The encoded protein is CASSLFAGHYEQYF.

This clonotype was seen only a few times. The chain links TRBV7-2 to TRBJ1-1; tentatively, D is TRBD1 (5 bases). The CDR3 loop spans 14 amino acids. V was trimmed by 5 bases and J by 5 bases, leaving 15 bases between them. CDR1 and CDR2 (germline): SGHTA, FQGNSA. The CDR3 reads CASSTGTWGTEAFF. The CDR3 DNA follows: TGTGCCAGCAGCACCGGGACGTGGGGGACTGAAGCTTTCTTT. The variable domain in full, with the rest retrieved from reference TRBV7-2 and TRBJ1-1, is GAGVSQSPSNKVTEKGKDVELRCDPISGHTALYWYRQSLGQGLEFLIYFQGNSAPDKSGLPSDRFSAERTGGSVSTLTIQRTQQEDSAVYLCASSTGTWGTEAFFGQGTRLTVV.

This clonotype was counted only a few times. This sequence joins TRBV6-1 and TRBJ1-2; D call uncertain. Germline assignment: CDR1 MNHNS and CDR2 SASEGT. Trimming cost V 5 bases and J 1 base, with 11 bases left between them. The CDR3 consists of 14 residues. CDR3 residues: CASSPRGSNYGYTF. For the CDR3, the DNA is TGTGCCAGCAGTCCTCGGGGAAGTAACTATGGCTACACCTTC.

The rearrangement joins TRBV4-1 to TRBJ2-7; 7 bases agree with TRBD1. From germline, CDR1 is MGHRA and CDR2 YSYEKL. The CDR3 runs to 18 residues. The V segment lost 3 bases and the J segment 0 bases; nucleotides outside the gene matches: 14. The CDR3 is CASSHLPLGGQDSYEQYF. As DNA, the CDR3 is TGCGCCAGCAGCCATCTCCCTTTAGGCGGACAGGACTCCTACGAGCAGTACTTC.

This clonotype was detected a few times. The chain has TRBV6-5 and TRBJ2-7, with TRBD1 matching 8 bases. The germline V gene has CDR1 MNHEY and CDR2 SVGAGI. V shed 2 bases, J shed 6 bases, and the junction held 6 bases outside the gene matches. The CDR3 length is 14 residues. CDR3 sequence reads: CASSYGQGILEQYF. For the CDR3, the DNA is TGTGCCAGCAGTTACGGACAGGGTATCCTCGAGCAGTACTTC.

This clonotype was seen a handful of times. The V and J genes are TRBV9 and TRBJ2-1, with TRBD2 matching 7 bases. The germline V gene encodes CDR1 SGDLS and CDR2 YYNGEE. V was clipped by 0 bases and J by 2 bases; unmatched bases: 5. This CDR3 spans 16 amino acids. This chain's CDR3 is CASSVVGTNPYNEQFF. The CDR3 nucleotides are TGTGCCAGCAGCGTAGTTGGGACTAACCCCTACAATGAGCAGTTCTTC.

This clonotype was counted between two and nine times. J is TRBJ2-7 and V is TRBV7-9; D is uncertain. The CDR3 covers 15 residues. The V end lost 1 base, the J end lost 3 bases, and 13 bases lay between the germline ends. In germline, CDR1 is SEHNR, CDR2 FQNEAQ (reference sequence). The CDR3 sequence is CASSLVPVSFYEQYF. As DNA, the CDR3 is TGTGCCAGCAGCTTAGTTCCCGTTTCCTTCTACGAGCAGTACTTC.

This clonotype was seen only a few times. The V and J genes are TRBV10-3 and TRBJ2-2, with 7 bases that match TRBD2. V lost 6 bases, J lost 0 bases, and 4 bases stayed unmatched. The CDR3 has 15 residues. The germline V gene has CDR1 ENHRY and CDR2 SYGVKD. As DNA, the CDR3 is TGTGCCATCAGCAAACTAGCGTCGAACACCGGGGAGCTGTTTTTT. This sequence encodes CAISKLASNTGELFF.